The 25 T cell receptor beta chains below were found in one sample sequenced in a study of CD8+CD57+ T cells in acquired aplastic anemia. Patients who underwent sequencing had shown CD8+CD57+ cell expansion by flow cytometry. The template used for profiling TCR beta VDJ and CDR3 was genomic DNA. TCRdb passed the reads through MiXCR, listing each CDR3 protein once. This repertoire shows roughly 160,000 distinct CDR3 sequences, roughly 48% found once; its top ten account for about 3%. Sample: sorted CD4+, CD8+, or CD8+CD57+ T cells (not recorded which) from PBMCs. Receptors originate from a human donor with aplastic anemia.

This clonotype was observed many times. J is TRBJ2-1 and V is TRBV7-6, with 9 bases lining up with TRBD2. This CDR3 has 16 residues. Germline V CDR1 and CDR2: SGHVS, FNYEAQ. Trimming removed 4 bases from V and 6 bases from J; junction bases left unmatched: 10. This CDR3 reads CASSSRVLAGLNEQFF. CDR3 DNA sequence: TGTGCCAGCAGCTCACGCGTACTAGCGGGCCTCAATGAGCAGTTCTTC.

This clonotype has at least ten counts. The V gene is TRBV7-8, the J gene TRBJ1-1, with 12 bases aligning to TRBD1. CDR1 is SGHVS and CDR2 is FQNEAQ in the germline V gene. The CDR3 is made up of 16 amino acids. With 5 bases clipped from V and 5 bases from J, the junction kept 9 bases outside the gene matches. Here the CDR3 reads CASSQGTGGVRTEAFF. The CDR3 DNA reads as TGTGCCAGCAGCCAAGGGACAGGGGGCGTGAGGACTGAAGCTTTCTTT.

This clonotype was seen at least ten times. The J gene is TRBJ1-3, the V gene TRBV7-8; a possible D gene is TRBD1 (5 bases). The germline V and J ends were trimmed by 5 bases and 0 bases, with 14 bases remaining between them. The CDR3 spans 16 residues. Germline V lookup: CDR1 SGHVS, CDR2 FQNEAQ. The CDR3 region is CASSARRGDSGNTIYF. The CDR3 DNA is TGTGCCAGCAGCGCCCGACGGGGGGACTCTGGAAACACCATATATTTT.

The rearrangement uses TRBV12-3 or TRBV12-4 and TRBJ2-1, with D possibly TRBD1 on 6 matching bases. This CDR3 is 18 amino acids long. Trimming shortened V by 6 bases and J by 6 bases, and 27 bases separated the two germline ends. The CDR3 DNA follows: TGTGCCAGCAGCCCTATTATGACAACAGGGAAAGGCTGCAATGAGCAGTTCTTC. It codes for CASSPIMTTGKGCNEQFF.

This clonotype was recorded at least ten times. This chain uses TRBV20-1 with TRBJ1-2; no clear D. V was clipped by 6 bases and J by 4 bases, with 18 bases between them. CDR1 is DFQATT, CDR2 SNEGSKA, per germline (reference sequence). The CDR3 has 14 residues. The CDR3 here is CSAQAVREVYGYTF. The CDR3 nucleotides read TGCAGTGCCCAGGCGGTTCGAGAGGTCTATGGCTACACCTTC.

In nucleotides, the CDR3 is TGTGCCAGCAGTGAAAGAGTGGTAATCTTTGGACAGGGGGACTATGGCTACACCTTC. It translates to CASSERVVIFGQGDYGYTF. The rearrangement joins TRBV25-1 to TRBJ1-2; 10 bases match TRBD1. With V trimmed by 2 bases and J by 3 bases, 15 bases remained unmatched. This CDR3 comprises 19 residues. Germline V gives CDR1 MGHDK, CDR2 SYGVNS.

This clonotype was seen ten or more times. The gene calls are TRBV4-3 and TRBJ2-3, with D maybe TRBD1 (5 bases). Germline V lookup: CDR1 LGHNA, CDR2 YSLEER. The V end lost 0 bases, the J end lost 5 bases, and 12 bases lay between the germline ends. The CDR3 runs 15 residues. The CDR3 region is CASSQDPDQGDTQYF. In DNA form, the CDR3 reads TGCGCCAGCAGCCAAGATCCGGATCAGGGAGATACGCAGTATTTT.

The chain employs TRBV19 and TRBJ2-7; 8 bases agree with TRBD1. From germline, CDR1 is LNHDA and CDR2 SQIVND (reference sequence). The junction had 7 bases not matched to a gene; V was cut back by 6 bases and J by 3 bases. The CDR3 contains 14 residues. This CDR3 is CASSTGQGGYEQYF. The DNA of the CDR3 is TGTGCCAGTAGCACAGGACAGGGAGGCTACGAGCAGTACTTC.

The rearrangement joins TRBV4-2 to TRBJ2-7, with 7 bases matching TRBD2. Trimming at V came to 2 bases and at J to 4 bases, leaving 17 bases not matched to a gene. This CDR3 contains 18 residues. Germline loops: CDR1 LGHNA, CDR2 YNFKEQ. The CDR3 DNA follows: TGTGCCAGCAGCCAATTGGACCCGTGGATAACGGGGGGTTACGAGCAGTACTTC. Protein sequence: CASSQLDPWITGGYEQYF.

This clonotype has ten or more counts. CDR3 sequence (DNA): TGTGCCAGTAGTATTTGGGCCGAAAAACTGTTTTTT. Encoded protein: CASSIWAEKLFF. The V and J genes are TRBV19 and TRBJ1-4; D unresolved. The CDR3 contains 12 residues. Between the trimmed V and J ends, which lost 3 bases and 8 bases, there was a span of 7 bases. Germline values: CDR1 LNHDA, CDR2 SQIVND (reference sequence).

Notes on this clonotype: The junction differs from germline at one of its ends, possibly a read error. The chain combines TRBV24-1 with TRBJ2-2; D may correspond to TRBD1 or TRBD2 (5 bases each). The CDR3 is 11 amino acids. Germline loops: CDR1 KGHDR, CDR2 SFDVKD. DNA of the CDR3: TGTGCCGCCCAACAGGCTGGGGAGCCGTTTTTT. Translation: CAAQQAGEPFF.

The V call is TRBV2, the J call TRBJ2-7; 7 bases fit TRBD2. This CDR3 is built from 12 residues. The V gene end was trimmed by 8 bases and the J gene end by 9 bases; junction bases not matched to a gene: 10. CDR1 is SNHLY and CDR2 is FYNNEI in the germline V gene. Here the CDR3 reads CASAKGWEGQYF. The CDR3 DNA reads TGTGCCAGCGCCAAGGGCTGGGAGGGGCAGTACTTC.

This clonotype has a handful of counts. A read error is likely, as this CDR3 ends without the conserved phenylalanine or tryptophan. This chain links TRBV2 with TRBJ2-6; no firm D call. Trimming stripped 5 bases from V and 4 bases from J, with 6 bases between. This CDR3 is built from 13 residues. Per the germline V gene, CDR1 is SNHLY and CDR2 is FYNNEI. The CDR3 loop reads CASSLQGANVLTV. CDR3 nucleotide sequence: TGTGCCAGCAGTTTACAGGGGGCCAACGTCCTGACTGTC.

With respect to this clonotype: One end of the junction does not line up with germline, which may come from a read error. The CDR3 loop is CAAGQGASTKAFF. CDR3 nucleotides: TGTGCGGCGGGACAGGGGGCCAGCACTAAAGCTTTCTTT. The chain is built from TRBV25-1 and TRBJ1-1; 12 bases line up with TRBD1. CDR1 and CDR2 (germline): MGHDK, SYGVNS. CDR3 size: 13 residues.

This clonotype was seen repeatedly, ten times or more. The genes are TRBV9 and TRBJ2-7; 9 bases fit TRBD2. V trimming: 4 bases; J trimming: 6 bases; junction bases outside the gene matches: 14. The germline gives CDR1 SGDLS, CDR2 YYNGEE. This CDR3 region has 16 residues. CDR3 region: CASSPESSGRYGEQYF. The CDR3 nucleotides read TGTGCCAGCAGCCCCGAGAGTAGCGGGAGATACGGCGAGCAGTACTTC.

The chain employs TRBV20-1 and TRBJ1-6, with D possibly being TRBD1 (6 bases). V lost 2 bases to trimming and J lost 5 bases, with 13 bases between them. Germline CDR1 reads DFQATT; CDR2 reads SNEGSKA (reference sequence). The CDR3 contains 15 residues. As DNA, the CDR3 is TGCAGTGCTAGATCCTTGGACAGAGATAATTCACCCCTCCACTTT. Its protein product is CSARSLDRDNSPLHF.

This chain uses TRBV19 with TRBJ1-2, with D perhaps matching TRBD1 (5 bases). The CDR3 is 14 residues long. Germline loops: CDR1 LNHDA, CDR2 SQIVND (reference sequence). The CDR3 reads CARPQATANYGYTF. CDR3 DNA: TGTGCTAGGCCCCAGGCGACAGCCAACTATGGCTACACCTTC.

This clonotype was observed many times. The chain is built from TRBV5-1 and TRBJ2-1; TRBD2 matches at 8 bases. J lost 0 bases, V lost 2 bases, and 4 bases had no gene match. The CDR3 is 16 amino acids. Germline CDR1 is SGHRS and CDR2 is YFSETQ. As DNA, the CDR3 is TGCGCCAGCAGCTTCTTAGCGGGAAGCTCCTACAATGAGCAGTTCTTC. It translates to CASSFLAGSSYNEQFF.

The chain has TRBV15 and TRBJ2-1; no firm D call. Germline CDR1 is LNHNV and CDR2 is YYDKDF (reference sequence). V lost 0 bases and J 5 bases, leaving 14 bases between the germline ends. This CDR3 has 16 residues. The DNA for the CDR3 is TGTGCCACCAGCAGAGACGGGTGGGGTAGGGACAATGAGCAGTTCTTC. It encodes CATSRDGWGRDNEQFF.

This rearrangement joins TRBV30 to TRBJ1-1; D is ambiguous. V was cut by 0 bases and J by 1 base, with 9 bases left in between. The CDR3 spans 14 residues. Germline V gene data show CDR1 as GTSNPN and CDR2 as SVGIG (reference sequence). The CDR3 here is CAWSVQGANTEAFF. For the CDR3, the DNA is TGTGCCTGGAGTGTACAAGGTGCGAACACTGAAGCTTTCTTT.

Many counts were recorded for this clonotype. The chain carries TRBV29-1 and TRBJ1-1; no definite D call. The germline CDR1 and CDR2 sequences are SQVTM and ANQGSEA. This CDR3 comprises 11 residues. The V end was cut by 4 bases, the J end by 0 bases, with 3 bases between. DNA for the CDR3: TGCAGCGTTGTTATGAACACTGAAGCTTTCTTT. Encoded protein: CSVVMNTEAFF.

About this clonotype itself: This is likely a read error, given that the CDR3 carries no conserved phenylalanine or tryptophan at its end. This chain joins TRBV6-6 and TRBJ1-5; no clear D. From germline, CDR1 is MNHNY and CDR2 SVGAGI (reference sequence). Trimming shortened V by 6 bases and J by 6 bases, and 6 bases separated the two germline ends. The CDR3 has 11 amino acids. The CDR3 loop reads CASSQSQPQHS. In nucleotides, the CDR3 is TGTGCCAGCAGCCAGTCTCAGCCCCAGCATTCT.

The genes are TRBV15 and TRBJ2-1; D is uncertain. The CDR3 is 13 amino acids. Germline V CDR1 and CDR2: LNHNV, YYDKDF (reference sequence). The V end was cut by 4 bases, the J end by 2 bases, with 6 bases between. The CDR3 reads CATSIKAYNEQFF. In DNA, the CDR3 is TGTGCCACCAGCATCAAAGCCTACAATGAGCAGTTCTTC.

This clonotype has at least ten counts. The chain combines TRBV6-1 with TRBJ1-2; the match to TRBD1 covers 8 bases. This CDR3 has 15 residues. Germline loops: CDR1 MNHNS, CDR2 SASEGT. Unmatched junction bases numbered 12, after V lost 6 bases and J lost 6 bases. CDR3 nucleotide sequence: TGTGCCAGCAGGACGACAGGGGCTATGGCGGATGGCTACACCTTC. This translates into CASRTTGAMADGYTF.

The table lists this clonotype with many counts. The chain carries TRBV7-3 and TRBJ2-5; D is unclear. Germline assignment: CDR1 SGHTA and CDR2 FQGTGA. This CDR3 region has 11 residues. Trimming took off 5 bases at V and 5 bases at J, with 6 bases between the two ends. CDR3 sequence: CASSGSETQYF. The CDR3 DNA sequence: TGTGCCAGCAGCGGTAGCGAGACCCAGTACTTC.